The 20 T cell receptor beta chains reported below all come from one sample, sequenced in a study of blood T cell repertoires in COVID-19. Clones were read by immunoSEQ multiplex PCR, and TCRdb kept only the in-frame ones, dropping some. This table has about 110,000 clones, over 80% appearing once. Sequencing input: peripheral blood. These receptor sequences come from a woman in her 70s with acute or convalescent COVID-19.

The chain employs TRBV7-2 and TRBJ1-1, with TRBD1 as a possible D gene (5 bases). Germline values: CDR1 SGHTA, CDR2 FQGNSA. The CDR3 consists of 16 residues. V dropped 0 bases and J dropped 0 bases, with 11 bases sitting between them. The CDR3 region has the DNA TGTGCCAGCAGCTTAGCTTCAGGGCCACTGAACACTGAAGCTTTCTTT. It translates to CASSLASGPLNTEAFF.

The genes are TRBV30 and TRBJ1-2; TRBD1 is a possible D gene (6 bases). With 2 bases removed from V and 2 bases from J, the gap between germline ends came to 15 bases. The germline V gene has CDR1 GTSNPN and CDR2 SVGIG (reference sequence). The CDR3 spans 15 residues. The CDR3 bases are TGTGCCTGGAGTTCACACGACAGGCCAAACTATGGCTACACCTTC. Its translation is CAWSSHDRPNYGYTF.

J is TRBJ2-5 and V is TRBV5-4, with 7 bases matching TRBD1. J was trimmed by 4 bases and V by 5 bases; bases with no gene match: 11. Per the germline V gene, CDR1 is SGHNT and CDR2 is YYREEE (reference sequence). The CDR3 totals 15 residues. CDR3 sequence reads: CASRPPGQLGETQYF. CDR3 nucleotide sequence: TGTGCCAGCAGGCCACCGGGACAGCTCGGAGAGACCCAGTACTTC.

This clone was found a few times. The chain recombines TRBV4-3 with TRBJ1-2; D perhaps matches TRBD1 (6 bases). The CDR3 covers 15 residues. V lost 0 bases and J lost 4, with 12 bases in between. Germline V CDR1 and CDR2: LGHNA, YSLEER. CDR3 in amino acids: CASSQDRTASYGYTF. The CDR3 DNA sequence: TGCGCCAGCAGCCAAGATCGGACAGCTAGCTATGGCTACACCTTC.

A single count supports this clone. V usage is TRBV28 and J usage is TRBJ1-1; no clear D. Germline values: CDR1 MDHEN, CDR2 SYDVKM. This CDR3 has 17 residues. Trimming cost V 6 bases and J 1 base, with 21 bases left between them. The CDR3 region is CASSPRWSRRANTEAFF. The CDR3 DNA reads as TGTGCCAGCAGCCCGAGATGGAGTAGGCGGGCGAACACTGAAGCTTTCTTT. Variable domain in full (rest from reference TRBV28 and TRBJ1-1): DVKVTQSSRYLVKRTGEKVFLECVQDMDHENMFWYRQDPGLGLRLIYFSYDVKMKEKGDIPEGYSVSREKKERFSLILESASTNQTSMYLCASSPRWSRRANTEAFFGQGTRLTVV.

The gene calls are TRBV19 and TRBJ1-2, with 8 bases identical to TRBD1. CDR3 size: 15 residues. Trimming at V came to 5 bases and at J to 0 bases, leaving 5 bases not matched to a gene. The germline gives CDR1 LNHDA, CDR2 SQIVND (reference sequence). CDR3 region: CASSGSDRANYGYTF. CDR3 DNA: TGTGCCAGTAGTGGGTCGGACAGGGCTAACTATGGCTACACCTTC.

The genes are TRBV7-8 and TRBJ2-1; tentatively, D is TRBD1 (5 bases). The V and J ends lost 2 bases and 8 bases respectively, with 25 bases between them. This CDR3 region has 18 residues. Germline values: CDR1 SGHVS, CDR2 FQNEAQ. DNA for the CDR3: TGTGCCAGCAGCTTACTTGCGAAGGGGTTCTCTTTTATAGATGAGCAGTTCTTC. As protein: CASSLLAKGFSFIDEQFF.

This chain uses TRBV19 with TRBJ2-5; a weak D match, TRBD2 (5 bases). There are 15 residues in the CDR3. Trimming removed 6 bases at V and 2 bases at J, with 16 bases between. Germline V lookup: CDR1 LNHDA, CDR2 SQIVND (reference sequence). CDR3 nucleotides: TGTGCCAGTAGCCGCGATACGGGGAGTCAAGAGACCCAGTACTTC. This gives the protein CASSRDTGSQETQYF.

The V call is TRBV5-6, the J call TRBJ1-1; the match to TRBD1 covers 10 bases. The germline V gene encodes CDR1 SGHDT and CDR2 YYEEEE. CDR3 length: 18 residues. Unmatched junction bases numbered 13, after V lost 4 bases and J lost 1 base. This CDR3 reads CASSPRMWDRGRNTEAFF. DNA for the CDR3: TGTGCCAGCAGCCCGAGGATGTGGGACAGGGGCCGGAACACTGAAGCTTTCTTT.

The chain uses TRBV6-6 and TRBJ2-7, with 14 positions matching TRBD2. This CDR3 spans 15 amino acids. Germline trimming cut 5 bases from V and 6 bases from J; bases unmatched to any gene: 6. Germline loops: CDR1 MNHNY, CDR2 SVGAGI (reference sequence). Written as DNA, the CDR3 is TGTGCCAGCAGTCCGGGACTAGCGGGAGTTCCCGAGCAGTACTTC. Amino acid sequence: CASSPGLAGVPEQYF.

This clone appeared a single time. The chain is built from TRBV4-3 and TRBJ2-7, with D maybe TRBD1 (5 bases). V lost 2 bases, J lost 6 bases, and 26 bases lay in between. The germline gives CDR1 LGHNA, CDR2 YSLEER. The CDR3 runs to 18 residues. The chain's CDR3 is CASSQMTVGRGTVREQYV. CDR3 DNA: TGCGCCAGCAGCCAAATGACGGTCGGTAGGGGTACAGTCCGCGAGCAGTACGTC.

The rearrangement links TRBV19 to TRBJ1-2; possibly TRBD1 for D (6 bases). CDR1 and CDR2 (germline): LNHDA, SQIVND (reference sequence). The CDR3 contains 15 residues. V was clipped by 3 bases and J by 8 bases, with 19 bases between them. DNA for the CDR3: TGTGCCAGTAGTATCCCCCCCACGGGGGGCCACGGCTACACCTTC. Encoded protein: CASSIPPTGGHGYTF.

The genes are TRBV7-6 and TRBJ1-1; the D is unclear. Trimming left V 1 base short and J 7 bases short, with 13 bases between. The CDR3 extends over 14 amino acids. CDR1 is SGHVS, CDR2 FNYEAQ, per germline. The CDR3 bases are TGTGCCAGCAGCTTAGGGAGGAGCTCTCTTGAAGCTTTCTTT. Residues: CASSLGRSSLEAFF.

The J gene is TRBJ1-1, the V gene TRBV3-1 (or the pseudogene TRBV3-2); 8 bases agree with TRBD1. The V gene's germline CDR1 is LGHDT and CDR2 YNNKEL (reference sequence). V lost 4 bases to trimming and J lost 5 bases; unmatched junction nucleotides: 6. The CDR3 runs to 14 residues. CDR3 protein: CASSPRRGRTEAFF. The CDR3, as DNA: TGTGCCAGCAGCCCTCGCAGGGGGCGGACTGAAGCTTTCTTT.

The V and J genes are TRBV7-2 and TRBJ2-3; D gene ambiguous. Germline V gives CDR1 SGHTA, CDR2 FQGNSA. V was trimmed by 2 bases and J by 1 base, leaving 13 bases between them. The CDR3 length is 16 residues. CDR3 in amino acids: CASSLRSVSGTDTQYF. CDR3 bases: TGTGCCAGCAGCTTACGTTCGGTCTCTGGCACAGATACGCAGTATTTT.

The chain combines TRBV7-9 with TRBJ2-1; 11 bases fit TRBD2. J gave up 2 bases and V 3 bases, and 3 bases lay outside the gene matches. The germline V gene encodes CDR1 SEHNR and CDR2 FQNEAQ (reference sequence). This CDR3 is 16 amino acids long. The CDR3 DNA is TGTGCCAGCAGCTTTAGCGGGAGGGCCCCCTACAATGAGCAGTTCTTC. It is translated as CASSFSGRAPYNEQFF.

This clone was detected only once. CDR3 nucleotides: TGTGCCAGCAGCTTAGTTTCCAGCGGGGGGGCCAAGAGCACAGATACGCAGTATTTT. This translates into CASSLVSSGGAKSTDTQYF. This chain uses TRBV7-8 with TRBJ2-3, with TRBD2 matching 10 bases. Germline V gives CDR1 SGHVS, CDR2 FQNEAQ. With 1 base clipped from V and 0 bases from J, the junction kept 10 bases outside the gene matches. The CDR3 is 19 amino acids.

Notes on this clone: No DNA is shown, since the ends of the CDR3 on it are uncertain; the CDR3 is the one TCRdb lists. The chain is built from TRBV7-2 and TRBJ2-1; the table's D call, TRBD2, was not checked against the DNA. The CDR3 spans 15 amino acids, including both terminal residues. Looked up from germline, CDR1 is SGHTA and CDR2 is FQGNSA. CDR3 in amino acids: CASTWAGGAPNPRFF.

V usage is TRBV27 and J usage is TRBJ2-2; perhaps TRBD1 as D (5 bases). Trimming removed 1 base at V and 4 bases at J, with 10 bases between. Germline values: CDR1 MNHEY, CDR2 SMNVEV (reference sequence). The CDR3 consists of 15 residues. For the CDR3, the DNA is TGTGCCAGCAGTTTATGGTCAGACAGCACCGGGGAGCTGTTTTTT. The encoded protein is CASSLWSDSTGELFF.

The chain has TRBV9 and TRBJ2-5; D unresolved. CDR3 size: 13 residues. Germline-derived CDR1 and CDR2 are SGDLS and YYNGEE. V lost 2 bases to trimming and J lost 4 bases, with 9 bases between them. CDR3 nucleotides: TGTGCCAGCAGCGTCATAGTCCCAGAGACCCAGTACTTC. Translating it yields CASSVIVPETQYF.